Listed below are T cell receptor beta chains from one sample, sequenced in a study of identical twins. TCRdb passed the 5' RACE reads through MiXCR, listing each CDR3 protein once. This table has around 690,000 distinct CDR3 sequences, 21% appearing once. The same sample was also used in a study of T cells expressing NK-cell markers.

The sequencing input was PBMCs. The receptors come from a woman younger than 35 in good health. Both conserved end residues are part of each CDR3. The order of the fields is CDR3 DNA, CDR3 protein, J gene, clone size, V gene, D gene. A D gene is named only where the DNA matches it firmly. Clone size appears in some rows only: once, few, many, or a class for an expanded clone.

CDR3nt: TGTGCCAGCAGCTTTTACCCGGCGAGACTAGCGGGGCTTGGGGACAATGAGCAGTTCTTC; CDR3aa: CASSFYPARLAGLGDNEQFF; j_gene: TRBJ2-1; abundance: few; v_gene: TRBV7-6; d_gene: TRBD2
CDR3nt: TGTGCCAGCAGATCCGAGTATGCCCCCGCCTTC; CDR3aa: CASRSEYAPAF; j_gene: TRBJ1-2; abundance: few; v_gene: TRBV13; d_gene: .
CDR3nt: TGTGCCACCAGCAGAGATGGGGGGGCCGGTAACAATGAGCAGTTCTTC; CDR3aa: CATSRDGGAGNNEQFF; j_gene: TRBJ2-1; abundance: few; v_gene: TRBV15; d_gene: .
CDR3nt: TGCAGTGCTAGAACATGGGACAGGGGGAACACCGGGGAGCTGTTTTTT; CDR3aa: CSARTWDRGNTGELFF; j_gene: TRBJ2-2; abundance: many; v_gene: TRBV20-1; d_gene: TRBD1
CDR3nt: TGTGCCAGCGGGGACCCATATGAACTGAACACTGAAGCTTTCTTT; CDR3aa: CASGDPYELNTEAFF; j_gene: TRBJ1-1; abundance: .; v_gene: TRBV6-1; d_gene: .
CDR3nt: TGCAGTGCTAGAGATGTGGGGTCACCCCTCCACTTT; CDR3aa: CSARDVGSPLHF; j_gene: TRBJ1-6; abundance: .; v_gene: TRBV20-1; d_gene: .
CDR3nt: TGCGCCAGCAGTACCTCAGCGGCAGGGAGAGTTGATGAGCAGTTCTTC; CDR3aa: CASSTSAAGRVDEQFF; j_gene: TRBJ2-1; abundance: .; v_gene: TRBV5-1; d_gene: .
CDR3nt: TGCAGTGCCACCCGGGACTCGGGACGGGGCACAGATACGCAGTATTTT; CDR3aa: CSATRDSGRGTDTQYF; j_gene: TRBJ2-3; abundance: few; v_gene: TRBV20-1; d_gene: .
CDR3nt: TGTGCCAGCAGACTCCGGGGGTTAAATGAGCAGTTCTTC; CDR3aa: CASRLRGLNEQFF; j_gene: TRBJ2-1; abundance: .; v_gene: TRBV6-2/TRBV6-3; d_gene: .
CDR3nt: TGCAGCGCTGTCGGACAGGGCAACACCGGGGAGCTGTTTTTT; CDR3aa: CSAVGQGNTGELFF; j_gene: TRBJ2-2; abundance: once; v_gene: TRBV29-1; d_gene: TRBD1
CDR3nt: TGCGCCAGCAGCCGAACTGGAGGACAGCAAGCTTTCTTT; CDR3aa: CASSRTGGQQAFF; j_gene: TRBJ1-1; abundance: many; v_gene: TRBV4-1; d_gene: .
CDR3nt: TGTGCCAGCAGCCGAAGCCTAGCGGGAGTTGGCAATGAGCAGTTCTTC; CDR3aa: CASSRSLAGVGNEQFF; j_gene: TRBJ2-1; abundance: .; v_gene: TRBV3-1; d_gene: TRBD2
CDR3nt: TGCAGCGTTGAAGAAGACTGGGGGGTCATCACTGAAGCTTTCTTT; CDR3aa: CSVEEDWGVITEAFF; j_gene: TRBJ1-1; abundance: .; v_gene: TRBV29-1; d_gene: .
CDR3nt: TGTGCCAGCGGCGCAGGTGTATATCAGCCCCAGCATTTT; CDR3aa: CASGAGVYQPQHF; j_gene: TRBJ1-5; abundance: .; v_gene: TRBV6-1; d_gene: .
CDR3nt: TGTGCCATCAGTGTTGGCACTGAAGCTTTCTTT; CDR3aa: CAISVGTEAFF; j_gene: TRBJ1-1; abundance: few; v_gene: TRBV10-3; d_gene: .
CDR3nt: TGTGCCAGCTCACCACAGAGCTATGGCTACACCTTC; CDR3aa: CASSPQSYGYTF; j_gene: TRBJ1-2; abundance: .; v_gene: TRBV18; d_gene: .
CDR3nt: TGTGCCACCAGCAGAGAGGTGGGTGAGCAGTTCTTC; CDR3aa: CATSREVGEQFF; j_gene: TRBJ2-1; abundance: few; v_gene: TRBV15; d_gene: .
CDR3nt: TGTGCCAGCAGCCAGGGGTCTCTAGCGGGAGTGGAGACCCAGTACTTC; CDR3aa: CASSQGSLAGVETQYF; j_gene: TRBJ2-5; abundance: few; v_gene: TRBV7-9; d_gene: TRBD2
CDR3nt: TGTGCCAGCAGTGAACAGGGGGAGTTATGGGAAAAACTGTTTTTT; CDR3aa: CASSEQGELWEKLFF; j_gene: TRBJ1-4; abundance: .; v_gene: TRBV6-1; d_gene: TRBD1
CDR3nt: TGTGCCAGCAGTTTCGCTTACTACGAGCAGTACTTC; CDR3aa: CASSFAYYEQYF; j_gene: TRBJ2-7; abundance: many; v_gene: TRBV12-3/TRBV12-4; d_gene: .
CDR3nt: TGTGCCAGCAGCTTTAGCGGGATGAACGGCGAGCAGTACTTC; CDR3aa: CASSFSGMNGEQYF; j_gene: TRBJ2-7; abundance: few; v_gene: TRBV7-2; d_gene: TRBD2
CDR3nt: TGTGCCACCAGCACCGTCGGTAGCGGGACAGCCGGGGAGCTGTTTTTT; CDR3aa: CATSTVGSGTAGELFF; j_gene: TRBJ2-2; abundance: .; v_gene: TRBV15; d_gene: .
CDR3nt: TGCAGTGCTAGAGAACCAGGCTCTGGAAACACCATATATTTT; CDR3aa: CSAREPGSGNTIYF; j_gene: TRBJ1-3; abundance: few; v_gene: TRBV20-1; d_gene: .
CDR3nt: TGTGCCAGCAGCCAAGGAACTAGCTCGGGGTTCTTGAATACGCAGTATTTT; CDR3aa: CASSQGTSSGFLNTQYF; j_gene: TRBJ2-3; abundance: .; v_gene: TRBV3-1; d_gene: .
CDR3nt: TGCGCCAGCAGCCAAAAACAGGGGAACCACGAGCAGTACTTC; CDR3aa: CASSQKQGNHEQYF; j_gene: TRBJ2-7; abundance: few; v_gene: TRBV4-3; d_gene: TRBD1
CDR3nt: TGTGCCAGCAGTCCGCGCTCTGGAAACACCATATATTTT; CDR3aa: CASSPRSGNTIYF; j_gene: TRBJ1-3; abundance: many; v_gene: TRBV7-2; d_gene: .
CDR3nt: TGTGCCAGCGGCGGTTCCGACAGCCTAATTAATGAAAAACTGTTTTTT; CDR3aa: CASGGSDSLINEKLFF; j_gene: TRBJ1-4; abundance: .; v_gene: TRBV21-1; d_gene: .
CDR3nt: TGTGCCAGCTCATCTCAGTGGGAGAGGGTGTACGAGCAGTACTTC; CDR3aa: CASSSQWERVYEQYF; j_gene: TRBJ2-7; abundance: .; v_gene: TRBV18; d_gene: .
CDR3nt: TGTGCCAGCAGAGGCGGGACAGGGGAGAATGAGCAGTTCTTC; CDR3aa: CASRGGTGENEQFF; j_gene: TRBJ2-1; abundance: .; v_gene: TRBV6-1; d_gene: TRBD1
CDR3nt: TGTGCCAGCAGCTTAGGAAAGGGAGAGCAGTACTTC; CDR3aa: CASSLGKGEQYF; j_gene: TRBJ2-7; abundance: once; v_gene: TRBV7-9; d_gene: .
CDR3nt: TGTGCCAGCAGTTTGCGACCCCTACTGAGTGATACGCAGTATTTT; CDR3aa: CASSLRPLLSDTQYF; j_gene: TRBJ2-3; abundance: .; v_gene: TRBV27; d_gene: .
CDR3nt: TGCAGCGTTGAAGATCAGGGGAACACCGGGGAGCTGTTTTTT; CDR3aa: CSVEDQGNTGELFF; j_gene: TRBJ2-2; abundance: .; v_gene: TRBV29-1; d_gene: .
CDR3nt: TGCAGTGCTATTAGCGGGAGGGGGGTTAATGAGCAGTTCTTC; CDR3aa: CSAISGRGVNEQFF; j_gene: TRBJ2-1; abundance: few; v_gene: TRBV20-1; d_gene: TRBD2
CDR3nt: TGTGCCAGCAGAAGGGACACCGACACCGGGGAGCTGTTTTTT; CDR3aa: CASRRDTDTGELFF; j_gene: TRBJ2-2; abundance: few; v_gene: TRBV6-1; d_gene: .
CDR3nt: TGTGCCAGCAGAGCCTCCCTAGCGTTCCCACAACATCAAGCCTACGAGCAGTACTTC; CDR3aa: CASRASLAFPQHQAYEQYF; j_gene: TRBJ2-7; abundance: .; v_gene: TRBV2; d_gene: .
CDR3nt: TGCAGTGTATCACGCCGGACAGGGAGTAATATCGGGCGGAATTCACCCCTCCACTTT; CDR3aa: CSVSRRTGSNIGRNSPLHF; j_gene: TRBJ1-6; abundance: few; v_gene: TRBV20-1; d_gene: TRBD1
CDR3nt: TGCAGTGGAACTGGGCGGGAGGAGGGTGGTACGCAGTATTTT; CDR3aa: CSGTGREEGGTQYF; j_gene: TRBJ2-3; abundance: .; v_gene: TRBV20-1; d_gene: TRBD2
CDR3nt: TGTGCCAGCAGCTTAGACTTCCCCGGCGAGCAGTACTTC; CDR3aa: CASSLDFPGEQYF; j_gene: TRBJ2-7; abundance: .; v_gene: TRBV7-2; d_gene: .
CDR3nt: TGTGCCAGCAGGCGTGCGGGAGGGCCCCACGAGCAGTACTTC; CDR3aa: CASRRAGGPHEQYF; j_gene: TRBJ2-7; abundance: .; v_gene: TRBV6-1; d_gene: TRBD2
CDR3nt: TGTGCCAGCAGCCCCCAGGTAGCGGGAGGGGATACGCAGTATTTT; CDR3aa: CASSPQVAGGDTQYF; j_gene: TRBJ2-3; abundance: .; v_gene: TRBV7-2; d_gene: TRBD2
CDR3nt: TGCAGTGCTCAGGGCCTCGATGCTAGCACAGATACGCAGTATTTT; CDR3aa: CSAQGLDASTDTQYF; j_gene: TRBJ2-3; abundance: .; v_gene: TRBV20-1; d_gene: .